What follows are 32 T cell receptor beta chains derived from one specimen sequenced in a study of blood T cell repertoires in COVID-19 (dated by TCRdb to about 2020). To prepare the library, the immunoSEQ multiplex PCR assay was applied. TCRdb's version of the immuneACCESS table is confined to in-frame rearrangements and falls short of the full clone set. An unresolved V gene accounts for under half of the shortfall where checked; the remainder is of unknown origin. Here the sample has fewer than 350,000 clones; 75% to 90% occur a single time. Around 1.8% of the sample comes from the top ten. The sequencing sample was made of PBMCs or T cells enriched from blood (not recorded which). The receptors derive from a woman aged 25 to 39 who had been exposed to COVID-19.

This chain connects TRBV7-9 to TRBJ1-1; tentative D call: TRBD1 (6 bases). Trimming cost V 3 bases and J 4 bases, with 15 bases left between them. Germline lookup yields CDR1 SEHNR and CDR2 FQNEAQ (reference sequence). This CDR3 contains 15 residues. In DNA, the CDR3 is TGTGCCAGCAGCTTCGGCGTACAACAGGGCACTGAAGCTTTCTTT. Translating gives CASSFGVQQGTEAFF.

The V and J genes are TRBV12-5 and TRBJ1-4; D not certain. The V gene's germline CDR1 is LGHNT and CDR2 FRNRAP. V dropped 6 bases and J dropped 5 bases, with 13 bases sitting between them. The CDR3 extends over 14 amino acids. This CDR3 reads CASGPRTGNEKLFF. The CDR3 DNA sequence: TGTGCTAGTGGACCACGGACGGGAAATGAAAAACTGTTTTTT.

About this clone itself: One end of the junction is discordant with germline, which a read error may explain. The rearrangement joins TRBV7-7 to TRBJ2-5; a weak D match, TRBD1 (6 bases). Germline CDR1 is SSHAT and CDR2 is FNYEAQ (reference sequence). There are 13 residues in the CDR3. CDR3 nucleotides: TGTGCTAGCAGCTTAGACAGGCTAGAGACCCAGTACTTC. Translation gives CASSLDRLETQYF.

The chain joins TRBV9 to TRBJ1-6; TRBD1 matches 7 bases. The CDR3 covers 17 residues. Germline V gene lookup returns CDR1 SGDLS and CDR2 YYNGEE. J gave up 8 bases and V 0 bases, and 11 bases lay outside the gene matches. CDR3 region: CASSVGVTTGVDSPLHF. The CDR3 region has the DNA TGTGCCAGCAGCGTAGGAGTTACCACAGGGGTTGATTCACCCCTCCACTTT.

The J gene is TRBJ2-5, the V gene TRBV11-2; unclear D gene. Between the trimmed V and J ends, which lost 5 bases and 7 bases, there was a span of 11 bases. Looked up from germline, CDR1 is SGHAT and CDR2 is FQNNGV. The CDR3 is made up of 12 amino acids. CDR3 region: CASSLSPGTQYF. CDR3 in DNA: TGTGCCAGCAGCCTATCTCCAGGGACCCAGTACTTC. Based on the CDR3 plus reference TRBV11-2 and TRBJ2-5, the full variable domain is EAGVAQSPRYKIIEKRQSVAFWCNPISGHATLYWYQQILGQGPKLLIQFQNNGVVDDSQLPKDRFSAERLKGVDSTLKIQPAKLEDSAVYLCASSLSPGTQYFGPGTRLLVL.

This chain links TRBV11-2 with TRBJ2-5; 8 bases map to TRBD1. Per germline, CDR1 SGHAT and CDR2 FQNNGV. The CDR3 is 14 residues long. V was pared by 1 base and J by 2 bases, with 0 bases of the junction left unmatched. The CDR3 reads CASSLGTGQETQYF. Written as DNA, the CDR3 is TGTGCCAGCAGCTTAGGGACAGGGCAAGAGACCCAGTACTTC.

This clone has more than one count but fewer than ten. The J gene is TRBJ1-2, the V gene TRBV6-5; 7 nucleotides agree with TRBD1. Losses at the gene ends were 6 bases for V and 7 bases for J; bases not matched to a gene: 11. CDR1 is MNHEY and CDR2 is SVGAGI in the germline V gene. The CDR3 runs 14 residues. The CDR3, as DNA: TGTGCCAGCAGCTCGACTAACGACAGGGTTGGCTACACCTTC. Translating gives CASSSTNDRVGYTF.

The chain recombines TRBV5-1 with TRBJ2-3; TRBD2 aligns across 8 bases. Trimming took 0 bases from V and 0 from J; bases not matched to a gene: 6. CDR1 is SGHRS and CDR2 is YFSETQ in the germline V gene. There are 17 residues in the CDR3. The CDR3: CASSLAAGTRSTDTQYF. CDR3 sequence (DNA): TGCGCCAGCAGCTTGGCCGCCGGGACTAGAAGCACAGATACGCAGTATTTT.

The chain joins TRBV7-9 to TRBJ2-7; 8 bases are shared with TRBD1. V trimming: 4 bases; J trimming: 6 bases; junction bases outside the gene matches: 8. The V gene's germline CDR1 is SEHNR and CDR2 FQNEAQ (reference sequence). CDR3 length: 14 amino acids. The CDR3 nucleotides read TGTGCCAGCAGCTCGTCCGGACAGGGAGGCGAGCAGTACTTC. Residues: CASSSSGQGGEQYF.

This sequence joins TRBV3-1 (or the pseudogene TRBV3-2) and TRBJ2-5; TRBD2 might be the D (6 bases). Germline-derived CDR1 and CDR2 are LGHDT and YNNKEL (reference sequence). V was clipped by 1 base and J by 1 base, with 13 bases between them. The CDR3 loop spans 16 amino acids. This CDR3 is CASSQVSAGIQETQYF. The CDR3 DNA reads as TGTGCCAGCAGCCAAGTATCGGCGGGGATCCAAGAGACCCAGTACTTC.

This clone was seen a single time. This chain links TRBV28 with TRBJ1-1; D is unresolved. Germline V gene data show CDR1 as MDHEN and CDR2 as SYDVKM. V was clipped by 5 bases and J by 3 bases, with 10 bases between them. The CDR3 covers 13 residues. The CDR3 bases are TGTGCCAGCAGTCTTCCTCCCCACACTGAAGCTTTCTTT. Its protein product is CASSLPPHTEAFF.

This rearrangement joins TRBV9 to TRBJ2-3, with 7 bases matching TRBD2. V dropped 0 bases and J dropped 1; count of bases not matched to a gene: 5. This CDR3 has 16 amino acids. Per germline, CDR1 SGDLS and CDR2 YYNGEE. CDR3: CASSVEPGRGTDTQYF. The CDR3 DNA reads as TGTGCCAGCAGCGTAGAGCCGGGGAGGGGCACAGATACGCAGTATTTT. Combining the CDR3 with reference TRBV9 and TRBJ2-3 gives the whole variable domain DSGVTQTPKHLITATGQRVTLRCSPRSGDLSVYWYQQSLDQGLQFLIQYYNGEERAKGNILERFSAQQFPDLHSELNLSSLELGDSALYFCASSVEPGRGTDTQYFGPGTRLTVL.

The chain joins TRBV4-1 to TRBJ2-3; D might be TRBD2 (7 bases). Per germline, CDR1 MGHRA and CDR2 YSYEKL. CDR3 size: 17 residues. V was clipped by 1 base and J by 0 bases, with 14 bases between them. In DNA form, the CDR3 reads TGCGCCAGCAGCCAAGCCACAGGGACTATAAGCACAGATACGCAGTATTTT. Protein sequence: CASSQATGTISTDTQYF.

A word on this clone: The identical CDR3 is also encoded by other nucleotide sequences in the sample. The chain employs TRBV5-1 and TRBJ2-1; the match to TRBD1 covers 7 bases. The V and J ends lost 1 base and 4 bases, in that order; junction bases with no gene match: 2. The germline gives CDR1 SGHRS, CDR2 YFSETQ. This CDR3 has 14 residues. CDR3 DNA: TGCGCCAGCAGCTTGTCAGGGGGTTACAATGAGCAGTTCTTC. Translated, it gives CASSLSGGYNEQFF.

This clone came up once. The V gene is TRBV12-3 or TRBV12-4, the J gene TRBJ2-3; TRBD1 matches at 7 bases. The CDR3 has 13 amino acids. Losses at the gene ends were 11 bases for V and 0 bases for J; bases not matched to a gene: 5. The CDR3 region is CAFRDSSTDTQYF. The CDR3 coding sequence is TGTGCCTTCCGGGACAGTAGCACAGATACGCAGTATTTT.

The J gene is TRBJ1-1, the V gene TRBV2; 8 bases are shared with TRBD1. CDR3 length: 13 residues. J gave up 4 bases and V 6 bases, and 4 bases lay outside the gene matches. Germline CDR1 reads SNHLY; CDR2 reads FYNNEI. CDR3 loop: CASRRTGGTEAFF. DNA for the CDR3: TGTGCCAGCAGGAGAACAGGGGGCACTGAAGCTTTCTTT.

This clone was recorded once. The chain joins TRBV30 to TRBJ2-7; D gene unclear. The CDR3 spans 17 residues. The germline CDR1 and CDR2 sequences are GTSNPN and SVGIG (reference sequence). V lost 3 bases to trimming and J lost 0 bases, with 21 bases between them. CDR3 sequence: CAWREPQSHSYSYEQYF. CDR3 nucleotide sequence: TGTGCCTGGAGAGAACCCCAATCACATTCTTACTCCTACGAGCAGTACTTC.

The V and J genes are TRBV30 and TRBJ1-1; the match to TRBD1 covers 8 bases. CDR3 size: 15 residues. J lost 1 base, V lost 4 bases, and 8 bases had no gene match. Germline assignment: CDR1 GTSNPN and CDR2 SVGIG (reference sequence). CDR3 loop: CAWKRQGPSNTEAFF. The DNA for the CDR3 is TGTGCCTGGAAACGACAGGGGCCATCGAACACTGAAGCTTTCTTT.

V is TRBV28 and J is TRBJ2-2; 11 nucleotides align to TRBD1. The germline gives CDR1 MDHEN, CDR2 SYDVKM. This CDR3 is 16 amino acids long. The V segment lost 3 bases and the J segment 4 bases; nucleotides outside the gene matches: 4. CDR3 bases: TGTGCCAGCAGTTTTTCCGGGACAGGGGGCACCGGGGAGCTGTTTTTT. This encodes CASSFSGTGGTGELFF.

V usage is TRBV15 and J usage is TRBJ1-6; tentative D call: TRBD1 (6 bases). Germline values: CDR1 LNHNV, CDR2 YYDKDF (reference sequence). There are 14 residues in the CDR3. Between the trimmed V and J ends, which lost 0 bases and 10 bases, there was a span of 10 bases. The CDR3 is CATSRDRGESPLHF. CDR3 coding DNA: TGTGCCACCAGCAGAGACAGGGGAGAATCACCCCTCCACTTT.

The chain couples TRBV7-9 to TRBJ1-2; a possible D gene is TRBD1 (6 bases). V gave up 1 base and J gave up 8 bases, with 17 bases separating them. Germline CDR1 SEHNR, CDR2 FQNEAQ (reference sequence). This CDR3 spans 15 amino acids. In DNA, the CDR3 is TGTGCCAGCAGCTTAGGGGTAGACAGGTCGTTGGGCTACACCTTC. Protein: CASSLGVDRSLGYTF.

CDR3 nucleotides: TGCGCCAGCAGCCAAGAGGCGGGCGGGGGGGTATACAATGAGCAGTTCTTC. Protein product: CASSQEAGGGVYNEQFF. J is TRBJ2-1 and V is TRBV4-3, with 9 bases that match TRBD2. Trimming removed 0 bases from V and 4 bases from J; junction bases left unmatched: 7. The V gene's germline CDR1 is LGHNA and CDR2 YSLEER. The CDR3 extends over 17 amino acids.

J is TRBJ1-1 and V is TRBV5-1; 7 bases are a match to TRBD1. This CDR3 has 14 amino acids. From germline, CDR1 is SGHRS and CDR2 YFSETQ. J gave up 1 base and V 5 bases, and 5 bases lay outside the gene matches. CDR3 DNA: TGCGCCAGCAGACTTGACAGGGCGAACACTGAAGCTTTCTTT. Encoded protein: CASRLDRANTEAFF. The whole variable domain, remainder taken from reference TRBV5-1 and TRBJ1-1, is KAGVTQTPRYLIKTRGQQVTLSCSPISGHRSVSWYQQTPGQGLQFLFEYFSETQRNKGNFPGRFSGRQFSNSRSEMNVSTLELGDSALYLCASRLDRANTEAFFGQGTRLTVV.

The chain has TRBV3-1 (or the pseudogene TRBV3-2) and TRBJ2-3, with unresolved D. Trimming stripped 7 bases from V and 1 base from J, with 9 bases between. The germline V gene encodes CDR1 LGHDT and CDR2 YNNKEL (reference sequence). The CDR3 has 13 amino acids. CDR3 DNA sequence: TGTGCCAGCATGGTACGGGGCACAGATACGCAGTATTTT. Amino acid sequence: CASMVRGTDTQYF.

The CDR3 reads CASSPLVGEGNEQFF. CDR3 nucleotides: TGTGCCAGTAGTCCCCTCGTGGGAGAGGGCAATGAGCAGTTCTTC. V usage is TRBV19 and J usage is TRBJ2-1; D possibly corresponds to TRBD2 (5 bases). This CDR3 comprises 15 residues. Germline CDR1 LNHDA, CDR2 SQIVND (reference sequence). V lost 5 bases to trimming and J lost 6 bases, with 17 bases between them.

V usage is TRBV7-2 and J usage is TRBJ2-7; 7 bases map to TRBD1. Germline CDR1 reads SGHTA; CDR2 reads FQGNSA. The CDR3 loop spans 14 amino acids. The J segment lost 2 bases and the V segment lost 5 bases, leaving 6 bases of the junction unmatched. This CDR3 reads CASSPWGQTYEQYF. As DNA, the CDR3 is TGTGCCAGCAGCCCATGGGGACAGACCTACGAGCAGTACTTC.

The chain uses TRBV7-2 and TRBJ2-2, with 12 bases fitting TRBD2. With V trimmed by 5 bases and J by 4 bases, 11 bases remained unmatched. This CDR3 is built from 18 residues. Germline V lookup: CDR1 SGHTA, CDR2 FQGNSA. CDR3 DNA: TGTGCCAGCAGCCTTTGGCGACTAGCGGGAGTTGGCACCGGGGAGCTGTTTTTT. It specifies CASSLWRLAGVGTGELFF. The full variable domain, in which reference TRBV7-2 and TRBJ2-2 provide the parts outside the CDR3, is GAGVSQSPSNKVTEKGKDVELRCDPISGHTALYWYRQSLGQGLEFLIYFQGNSAPDKSGLPSDRFSAERTGGSVSTLTIQRTQQEDSAVYLCASSLWRLAGVGTGELFFGEGSRLTVL.

The rearrangement links TRBV30 to TRBJ2-4, with 11 bases lining up with TRBD2. This CDR3 contains 18 residues. Germline CDR1 GTSNPN, CDR2 SVGIG (reference sequence). Trimming took 3 bases from V and 0 from J; bases not matched to a gene: 10. For the CDR3, the DNA is TGTGCCTGGAGCCGGCTAGCGGGGGGCTCTATAGCCAAAAACATTCAGTACTTC. Its protein is CAWSRLAGGSIAKNIQYF. The entire variable domain, with the rest obtained from reference TRBV30 and TRBJ2-4, is as follows: SQTIHQWPATLVQPVGSPLSLECTVEGTSNPNLYWYRQAAGRGLQLLFYSVGIGQISSEVPQNLSASRPQDRQFILSSKKLLLSDSGFYLCAWSRLAGGSIAKNIQYFGAGTRLSVL.

The chain couples TRBV30 to TRBJ2-7; 8 bases are a match to TRBD2. J was trimmed by 3 bases and V by 3 bases; bases with no gene match: 7. Looked up from germline, CDR1 is GTSNPN and CDR2 is SVGIG (reference sequence). This CDR3 has 14 residues. Written as DNA, the CDR3 is TGTGCCTGGAGCGCGGGGGGATCCCTCTACGAGCAGTACTTC. It is translated as CAWSAGGSLYEQYF.

This chain connects TRBV2 to TRBJ2-7, with D perhaps TRBD2 (6 bases). V was pared by 8 bases and J by 2 bases, with 16 bases between. Germline-derived CDR1 and CDR2 are SNHLY and FYNNEI. The CDR3 extends over 14 amino acids. CDR3 bases: TGTGCCAGCCATCTTCTAGCGCTAGCCTACGAGCAGTACTTC. Translating it yields CASHLLALAYEQYF. The variable domain in full, completed from reference TRBV2 and TRBJ2-7, reads EPEVTQTPSHQVTQMGQEVILRCVPISNHLYFYWYRQILGQKVEFLVSFYNNEISEKSEIFDDQFSVERPDGSNFTLKIRSTKLEDSAMYFCASHLLALAYEQYFGPGTRLTVT.

This chain joins TRBV4-3 and TRBJ2-3; D is ambiguous. CDR3 length: 13 residues. From germline, CDR1 is LGHNA and CDR2 YSLEER. V was shortened by 4 bases and J by 4 bases, with 9 bases between the two germline ends. The CDR3 nucleotides are TGCGCCAGCAGCCCGCGCTTAGCAGATACGCAGTATTTT. Its protein product is CASSPRLADTQYF.

This clone was recorded only once. Other DNA sequences of this sample code for an identical CDR3. The gene calls are TRBV5-1 and TRBJ2-1; the match to TRBD2 covers 11 bases. J was trimmed by 3 bases and V by 6 bases; bases with no gene match: 2. The CDR3 contains 14 residues. Looked up from germline, CDR1 is SGHRS and CDR2 is YFSETQ. The CDR3, as DNA: TGCGCCAGCACTCTAGCGGGAGGCTACAATGAGCAGTTCTTC. It yields the protein CASTLAGGYNEQFF.